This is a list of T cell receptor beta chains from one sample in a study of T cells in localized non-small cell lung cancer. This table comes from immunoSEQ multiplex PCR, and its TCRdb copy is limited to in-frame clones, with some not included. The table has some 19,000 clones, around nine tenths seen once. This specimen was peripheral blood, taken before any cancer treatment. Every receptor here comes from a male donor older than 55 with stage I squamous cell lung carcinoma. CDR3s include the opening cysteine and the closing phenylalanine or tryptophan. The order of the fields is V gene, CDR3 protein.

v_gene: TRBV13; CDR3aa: CASSLGGVGDPGLAHYEQYF
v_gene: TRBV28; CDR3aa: CASSLPQDIGQYF
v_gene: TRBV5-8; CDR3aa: CASSFSRDTYEQYF
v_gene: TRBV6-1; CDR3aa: CASSDRGRAGELFF
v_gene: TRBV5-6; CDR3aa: CASSLRLAGSTDTQYF
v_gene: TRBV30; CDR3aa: CAWITTGLFEPLHF
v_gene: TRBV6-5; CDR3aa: CASRSRATEAFF
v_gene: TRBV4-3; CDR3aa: CASSLRGEGADYGYTF
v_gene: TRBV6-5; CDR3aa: CASSYELSGELFF
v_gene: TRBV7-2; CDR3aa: CASSPGASGTQYF
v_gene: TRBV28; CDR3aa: CASSDPGLSYGYTF
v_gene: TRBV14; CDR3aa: CASSQVPPLDTQYF
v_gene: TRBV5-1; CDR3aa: CASKWGSGRQEQFF
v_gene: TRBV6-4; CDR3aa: CASRGILLADSYNEQFF
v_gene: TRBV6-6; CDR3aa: CASSVSQGAREQYF
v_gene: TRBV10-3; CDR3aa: CAIRSSSGEPYEQYF
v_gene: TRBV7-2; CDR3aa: CASSRSGTANQPQHF
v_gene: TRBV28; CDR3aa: CASSSLAGSSYEQYF
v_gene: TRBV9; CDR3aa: CASSASTDTQYF
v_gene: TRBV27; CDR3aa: CASSQKTGDGYTF
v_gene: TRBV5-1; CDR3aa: CASSQGGTASSYEQYF
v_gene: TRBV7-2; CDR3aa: CASSLNAVTEAFF
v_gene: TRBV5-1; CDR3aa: CASSLGGRPGANVLTF
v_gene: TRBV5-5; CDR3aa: CASSSAGTRSYEQYF
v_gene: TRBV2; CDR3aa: CASTGREDGYTF
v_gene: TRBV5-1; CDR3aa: CASRLGAEGYNEQFF
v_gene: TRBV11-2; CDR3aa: CASSPTDYEQYF
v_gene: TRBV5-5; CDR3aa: CASSPLTGAVLSYEQYF
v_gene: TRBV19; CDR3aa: CASSMGTESSGNTIYF
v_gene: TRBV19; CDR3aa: CASSTRGRGNEQFF
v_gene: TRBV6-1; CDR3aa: CASSEAGVLNTEAFF
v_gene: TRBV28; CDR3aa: CASSRATLSYEQYF
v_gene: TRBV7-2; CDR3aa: CASTPSGGSWNEQYF
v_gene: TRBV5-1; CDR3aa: CASSYAGTPNQETQYF
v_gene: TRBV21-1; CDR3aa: CASSGRQLSSYNEQFF
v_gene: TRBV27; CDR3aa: CASTYGTGAQSSYNEQFF
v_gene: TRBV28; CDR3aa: CASSIGRDYTF
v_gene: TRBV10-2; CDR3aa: CASIESWNQPQHF
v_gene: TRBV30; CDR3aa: CAWSHYGYTF
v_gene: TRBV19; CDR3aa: CASSIWAGYEQYF
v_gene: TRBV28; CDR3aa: CASDAGGNNSPLHF
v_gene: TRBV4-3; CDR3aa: CASSQDYKPGTSGTTTGELFF
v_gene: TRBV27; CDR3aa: CASTLREDGLTYEQYF
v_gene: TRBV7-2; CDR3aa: CASSLSPAEQFF
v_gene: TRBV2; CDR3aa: CASSGGSLGYEQYF
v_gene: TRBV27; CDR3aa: CASSPYGGEGLSYEQYF
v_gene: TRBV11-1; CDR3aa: CASSLGGQGANVLTF
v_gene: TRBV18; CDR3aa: CASSPRGTSTGELFF
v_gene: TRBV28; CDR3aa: CASSKGQGRETQYF
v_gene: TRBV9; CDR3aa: CASSVGGSGDQPQHF
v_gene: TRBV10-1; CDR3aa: CASSSGQGNEQYF
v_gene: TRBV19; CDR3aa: CASSGKGANYGYTF
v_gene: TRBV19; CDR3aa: CASTPTGSWDTQYF
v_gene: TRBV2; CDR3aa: CASSEGIADTDTQYF
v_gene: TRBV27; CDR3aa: CASSFQPSSFNEQFF
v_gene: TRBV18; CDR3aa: CASSSPGTVDSPLHF
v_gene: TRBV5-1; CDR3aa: CASSLFGLSNTEAFF
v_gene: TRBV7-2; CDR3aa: CASTASRATDTQYF
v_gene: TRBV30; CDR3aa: CAWSPGGLGGYEQYF
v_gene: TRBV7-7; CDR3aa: CASSKGETYEQYF